This T cell receptor (beta chain) stems from a study of shared clonotypes between healthy human individuals. Study outcomes and limitations: Few donors limited the genetic and exposure-history diversity represented.

TCRdb's table, derived via immunoSEQ multiplex PCR, lists solely in-frame clones and lacks some. The repertoire has 2.3 million or so clones, over 85% of them found once; the top ten carry about 0.37%. About this clone itself: Its antigen is as yet unknown.

Source material: naive CD4+ T cells from PBMCs. Subset denoted: CD45RA+ positively selected. The receptor comes from a man aged 18 to 29 in good health. Some clones in this sample may be carry-over from other donors' samples.

The CDR3 is CASSDRIRPQHF. DNA for the CDR3: TGTGCCAGCAGCGACAGGATCCGGCCCCAGCATTTT. This sequence joins TRBV28 and TRBJ1-5; maybe TRBD1 (6 bases). The V end was cut by 6 bases, the J end by 9 bases, with 12 bases between. CDR1 and CDR2 (germline): MDHEN, SYDVKM. The CDR3 runs to 12 residues.